This TCR beta chain was retrieved from a study of T cells in Graves' hyperthyroidism and ophthalmopathy. Amplified TCR beta CDR3 regions derived from RNA transcripts. Carried out on the TCR CDR3, a first-round RT-PCR used the HTBI primer set. One entry per CDR3 protein results from TCRdb running MiXCR on the multiplex PCR reads. This sample has around 500,000 distinct CDR3 sequences, with roughly an eighth found just once. This clonotype was seen ten or more times. Germline assignment: CDR1 SGHTA and CDR2 FQGTGA. V was clipped by 5 bases and J by 9 bases, with 11 bases between them. The CDR3 consists of 12 residues.

The chain employs TRBV7-3 and TRBJ2-1; weak D call: TRBD2 (6 bases). Sequenced input: blood. This receptor was identified in a woman aged 18-30 years with Graves' hyperthyroidism. CDR3 amino acids: CASSLDGGEQFF. DNA of the CDR3: TGTGCCAGCAGCCTGGACGGGGGTGAGCAGTTCTTC. Based on the CDR3 plus reference TRBV7-3 and TRBJ2-1, the full variable domain is GAGVSQTPSNKVTEKGKYVELRCDPISGHTALYWYRQSLGQGPEFLIYFQGTGAADDSGLPNDRFFAVRPEGSVSTLKIQRTERGDSAVYLCASSLDGGEQFFGPGTRLTVL.